These T cell receptor beta chains were read from a single sample in a study of early T cells in non-severe SARS-CoV-2 infection. TCRdb reanalysed the 5' RACE reads using MiXCR and keeps one entry per CDR3 protein. Of tens of thousands of distinct CDR3 sequences in the sample, 10% to 12% were seen once. The source was whole blood, collected at baseline. Receptors were obtained from an adult who was a healthcare worker with PCR-confirmed SARS-CoV-2 infection or an uninfected control (not recorded which). Both conserved end residues are part of each CDR3. The D gene is left open where the match is weak. The size field is filled for only some rows; it gives once, few, many or a size class.

TRBJ2-5	TRBV5-1	few	NA	TGCGCCAGCAGCCAAAGACAGGATGGGGAGACCCAGTACTTC	CASSQRQDGETQYF
TRBJ1-6	TRBV11-1	few	TRBD1	TGTGCCAGCAGCACAGGACAGGGGAACTCACCCCTCCACTTT	CASSTGQGNSPLHF
TRBJ2-7	TRBV11-2	NA	TRBD1	TGTGCCAGCAGCTTACGGGACGCAGGGACAGGGGCGTACGAGCAGTACTTC	CASSLRDAGTGAYEQYF
TRBJ2-5	TRBV3-2	few	NA	TGTGCCAGCAGCCAAGAGGACAGTCAAGTGGGCCTTCAAGAGACCCAGTACTTC	CASSQEDSQVGLQETQYF
TRBJ2-4	TRBV20-1	NA	NA	TGCAGTGCTTCGAATAGACTAGGGGGGGAAAACATTCAGTACTTC	CSASNRLGGENIQYF
TRBJ2-3	TRBV20-1	many	NA	TGCAGTGCACCCGAAAGGAACCATGATACGCAGTATTTT	CSAPERNHDTQYF
TRBJ1-2	TRBV7-9	few	TRBD1	TGTGCCAGCAGCCCCCCTGGCGAGGGACAGATCTATGGCTACACCTTC	CASSPPGEGQIYGYTF
TRBJ2-5	TRBV7-9	few	NA	TGTGCCAGCAGTAATCAGGGGAAGTGGTACCAAGAGACCCAGTACTTC	CASSNQGKWYQETQYF
TRBJ1-1	TRBV28	NA	NA	TGTGCCAGCATCCGCGGGTCGTGGAGGAAGACTGAAGCTTTCTTT	CASIRGSWRKTEAFF
TRBJ1-5	TRBV12-5	NA	NA	TGTGCTAGTGGTTTGCAGGGAAGACAGCCCCAGCATTTT	CASGLQGRQPQHF
TRBJ2-7	TRBV19	NA	TRBD1	TGTGCCAGTAGTATTCCGGGACAGCTCCGCTACGAGCAGTACTTC	CASSIPGQLRYEQYF
TRBJ1-6	TRBV25-1	NA	NA	TGTGCCAGCAGGCCGTCGGGAAACTCACCCCTCCACTTT	CASRPSGNSPLHF
TRBJ2-1	TRBV10-1	NA	TRBD1	TGCGCCAGCAGCCCGGGACAGGGATTGTGGGATGAGCAGTTCTTC	CASSPGQGLWDEQFF
TRBJ2-4	TRBV5-1	many	NA	TGCGCCAGCAGCTTGCTTCAGGGCGCCAAAAACATTCAGTACTTC	CASSLLQGAKNIQYF
TRBJ1-1	TRBV7-8	many	TRBD1	TGTGCCAGCAGCACCAGCGGGACAGGGGCTTTCTTT	CASSTSGTGAFF
TRBJ1-2	TRBV5-1	few	TRBD1	TGCGCCAGCAGCCCCCGGGACAGAGCTAACTATGGCTACACCTTC	CASSPRDRANYGYTF
TRBJ2-7	TRBV11-2	NA	NA	TGTGCCAGCAGCTTAGGGTACAGCTCCTACGAGCAGTACTTC	CASSLGYSSYEQYF
TRBJ1-5	TRBV30	NA	NA	TGTGCCTGGGGGACCACCGGGAATCAGCCCCAGCATTTT	CAWGTTGNQPQHF
TRBJ2-3	TRBV11-2	few	TRBD1	TGTGCCAGCAGCTTGGCTGACAGGGGGATCTTTTATAGGTATTTT	CASSLADRGIFYRYF